Below, 15 T cell receptor beta chains from the same sample are listed, as sequenced in a study of T cells in Graves' hyperthyroidism and ophthalmopathy. What was amplified from RNA transcripts were TCR beta CDR3 regions. The HTBI primer set was used in a first-round RT-PCR of the TCR CDR3. TCRdb reprocessed the multiplex PCR reads via MiXCR and lists one record per CDR3 protein. The sample contains a few hundred thousand distinct CDR3 sequences, 35% to 55% of which appear only once. The sequencing input was peripheral blood or thyroid tissue (not recorded which). The receptors stem from a woman younger than 35 with Graves' hyperthyroidism.

This clonotype was counted ten times or more. This chain connects TRBV15 to TRBJ2-7, with D possibly TRBD1 on 6 matching bases. Trimming shortened V by 9 bases and J by 0 bases, and 15 bases separated the two germline ends. The CDR3 covers 14 residues. The germline CDR1 and CDR2 sequences are LNHNV and YYDKDF (reference sequence). CDR3 in amino acids: CATKDSSSSYEQYF. In DNA form, the CDR3 reads TGTGCCACAAAGGACAGTTCGAGCTCCTACGAGCAGTACTTC.

In this sample, this clonotype turned up many times. V usage is TRBV9 and J usage is TRBJ2-7; tentative D call: TRBD1 (8 bases). The CDR3 extends over 17 amino acids. Germline V gives CDR1 SGDLS, CDR2 YYNGEE. V was trimmed by 3 bases and J by 3 bases, leaving 22 bases between them. CDR3 sequence: CASSARGAGGEYYEQYF. The CDR3 DNA is TGTGCCAGCAGCGCCCGGGGGGCAGGGGGCGAATACTACGAGCAGTACTTC.

The chain employs TRBV29-1 and TRBJ1-2; D remains ambiguous. V lost 8 bases and J 3 bases, leaving 13 bases between the germline ends. The CDR3 extends over 12 amino acids. The germline V gene has CDR1 SQVTM and CDR2 ANQGSEA. Written as DNA, the CDR3 is TGCAGCTTGGATAGGACGGACTATGGCTACACCTTC. Translated: CSLDRTDYGYTF.

DNA for the CDR3: TGTGCCAGCAGTAACGGACAGGCCTCCGTCGGTGAAAAACTGTTTTTT. It codes for CASSNGQASVGEKLFF. This chain joins TRBV6-1 and TRBJ1-4; the match to TRBD1 covers 7 bases. Germline loops: CDR1 MNHNS, CDR2 SASEGT. The CDR3 has 16 residues. The ends lost 5 bases at V and 7 bases at J; junction bases unmatched: 13.

This rearrangement joins TRBV24-1 to TRBJ1-5; 9 nucleotides agree with TRBD1. CDR1 is KGHDR, CDR2 SFDVKD, per germline. The CDR3 contains 15 residues. V dropped 4 bases and J dropped 14; count of bases not matched to a gene: 14. The CDR3 sequence: CATSDPGDRASNEHF. In DNA form, the CDR3 reads TGTGCCACCAGTGACCCGGGGGACAGGGCCAGCAATGAGCATTTT.

Many counts were recorded for this clonotype. The J gene is TRBJ1-1, the V gene TRBV7-8, with D unresolved. V shed 2 bases and J shed 0 bases, with 10 bases lying between them. The CDR3 loop spans 15 amino acids. CDR1 and CDR2 (germline): SGHVS, FQNEAQ. CDR3 residues: CASSLRGAMNTEAFF. The CDR3 bases are TGTGCCAGCAGCTTACGAGGAGCTATGAACACTGAAGCTTTCTTT.

This clonotype was seen at least ten times. The rearrangement joins TRBV29-1 to TRBJ2-5; TRBD1 might be the D (5 bases). V was pared by 1 base and J by 4 bases, with 13 bases between. The CDR3 runs 14 residues. CDR1 and CDR2 (germline): SQVTM, ANQGSEA. CDR3 loop: CSVEAGQGRETQYF. For the CDR3, the DNA is TGCAGCGTTGAAGCGGGTCAGGGTCGAGAGACCCAGTACTTC. Full variable domain (missing parts from reference TRBV29-1 and TRBJ2-5): SAVISQKPSRDICQRGTSLTIQCQVDSQVTMMFWYRQQPGQSLTLIATANQGSEATYESGFVIDKFPISRPNLTFSTLTVSNMSPEDSSIYLCSVEAGQGRETQYFGPGTRLLVL.

This clonotype appeared many times. This chain links TRBV12-3 or TRBV12-4 with TRBJ1-4; D remains ambiguous. V was trimmed by 6 bases and J by 10 bases, leaving 18 bases between them. The CDR3 totals 14 residues. The CDR3 sequence: CASSRTLVPGKLFF. Here the CDR3 DNA reads TGTGCCAGCAGCCGTACCCTCGTCCCGGGAAAACTGTTTTTT.

This clonotype was counted a single time. The chain links TRBV20-1 to TRBJ2-3; D is ambiguous. CDR3 length: 13 residues. V shed 6 bases and J shed 0 bases, with 10 bases lying between them. From germline, CDR1 is DFQATT and CDR2 SNEGSKA (reference sequence). CDR3 DNA sequence: TGCAGTGCCGATGGACGAAGCACAGATACGCAGTATTTT. Translation: CSADGRSTDTQYF.

This clonotype was observed at least ten times. This chain links TRBV5-5 with TRBJ2-6, with D possibly TRBD1 on 6 matching bases. The V and J ends lost 7 bases and 2 bases respectively, with 13 bases between them. The CDR3 has 15 residues. CDR1 is SGHKS and CDR2 is YYEKEE in the germline V gene (reference sequence). CDR3 loop: CASRHRVTGANVLTF. CDR3 DNA sequence: TGTGCCAGCCGACACAGGGTCACTGGGGCCAACGTCCTGACTTTC.

This clonotype was counted many times. The genes are TRBV10-3 and TRBJ1-6; D remains ambiguous. Trimming shortened V by 10 bases and J by 0 bases, and 13 bases separated the two germline ends. Germline CDR1 ENHRY, CDR2 SYGVKD. The CDR3 totals 15 residues. CDR3 coding DNA: TGTGCCACCGTCGCCTCGAGCTCCTATAATTCACCCCTCCACTTT. Translation gives CATVASSSYNSPLHF.

The rearrangement links TRBV29-1 to TRBJ2-2, with D unresolved. V was trimmed by 6 bases and J by 8 bases, leaving 19 bases between them. CDR1 and CDR2 (germline): SQVTM, ANQGSEA. The CDR3 runs 14 residues. CDR3: CSVYRLSNTGELFF. The CDR3 DNA is TGCAGCGTCTATCGGTTATCGAATACAGGGGAGCTGTTTTTT.

About this clonotype: A much more abundant neighbour one base away suggests this may be a read error. DNA of the CDR3: TGTGCCAGCAGTTTGGTAGGTCTGGTGACCCAGTACTTC. Amino acid sequence: CASSLVGLVTQYF. The V call is TRBV12-3 or TRBV12-4, the J call TRBJ2-5; no definite D call. The CDR3 has 13 residues. V was trimmed by 3 bases and J by 7 bases, leaving 12 bases between them.

The gene calls are TRBV7-2 and TRBJ1-2; 9 nucleotides line up with TRBD1. This CDR3 has 16 amino acids. J lost 1 base, V lost 4 bases, and 7 bases had no gene match. Germline CDR1 reads SGHTA; CDR2 reads FQGNSA. In nucleotides, the CDR3 is TGTGCCAGCAGCTCGGACAGGGGAGGTGGTAACTATGGCTACACCTTC. This codes for CASSSDRGGGNYGYTF. The whole variable domain, filled in from reference TRBV7-2 and TRBJ1-2, reads GAGVSQSPSNKVTEKGKDVELRCDPISGHTALYWYRQSLGQGLEFLIYFQGNSAPDKSGLPSDRFSAERTGGSVSTLTIQRTQQEDSAVYLCASSSDRGGGNYGYTFGSGTRLTVV.

The gene calls are TRBV27 and TRBJ2-7; no clear D. The V gene lost 1 base and the J gene lost 1 base, with 14 bases spanning the gap. Germline V gene lookup returns CDR1 MNHEY and CDR2 SMNVEV (reference sequence). The CDR3 totals 16 residues. This CDR3 is CASSLFGSPHSYEQYF. CDR3 in DNA: TGTGCCAGCAGTTTATTCGGTAGTCCTCATTCCTACGAGCAGTACTTC.